This T cell receptor beta chain came from a study of post-analysis software for immune sequencing data. Study-wide results and caveats: Significantly lower normalized Chao1 diversity was seen in multiple sclerosis patients than in controls. Patients carried 5 or 6 TRBV segments more frequently than controls did, and TRBV5-6, TRBV5-1 and TRBV20-1 were among them. F measure grouped same-batch samples tightly together.

The authors incorporated unique molecular identifiers into the TCR beta cDNA libraries. MiXCR, run by TCRdb on the PCR reads, gives a single entry per CDR3 protein. The sample lists about 810,000 distinct CDR3 sequences, approximately 57% occurring once. This clonotype was observed a handful of times. The antigen remains unidentified. The ends were cut back, 4 bases at V and 6 bases at J, with 16 bases in the middle. Germline V CDR1 and CDR2: MGHRA, YSYEKL. The CDR3 totals 14 residues. This TCR was sampled from a girl aged 10 to 17 with multiple sclerosis. What was sequenced was blood. This chain connects TRBV4-1 to TRBJ2-7; D may be TRBD1 or TRBD2 (5 bases each). CDR3: CASSPSRDPGEQYF. In DNA, the CDR3 is TGCGCCAGCAGCCCCTCCAGGGACCCAGGCGAGCAGTACTTC.